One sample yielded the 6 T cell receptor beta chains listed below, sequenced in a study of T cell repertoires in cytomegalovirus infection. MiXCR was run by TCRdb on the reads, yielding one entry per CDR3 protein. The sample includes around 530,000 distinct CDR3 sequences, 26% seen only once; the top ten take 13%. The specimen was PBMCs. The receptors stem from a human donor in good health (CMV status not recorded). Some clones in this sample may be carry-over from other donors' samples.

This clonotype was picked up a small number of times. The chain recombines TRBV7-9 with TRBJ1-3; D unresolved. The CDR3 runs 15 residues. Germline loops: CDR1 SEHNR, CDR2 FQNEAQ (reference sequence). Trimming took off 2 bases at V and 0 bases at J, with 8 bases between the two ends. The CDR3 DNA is TGTGCCAGCAGCTTATCCGGTAGCTCTGGAAACACCATATATTTT. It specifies CASSLSGSSGNTIYF.

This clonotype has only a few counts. As DNA, the CDR3 is TGCGCCAGCAGCCAAGAAGTCACTAGCGGGAGACGTGGGGAGCAGTTCTTC. It is translated as CASSQEVTSGRRGEQFF. The chain couples TRBV4-3 to TRBJ2-1; TRBD2 aligns across 11 bases. The CDR3 has 17 amino acids. CDR1 is LGHNA and CDR2 is YSLEER in the germline V gene. J gave up 10 bases and V 0 bases, and 11 bases lay outside the gene matches.

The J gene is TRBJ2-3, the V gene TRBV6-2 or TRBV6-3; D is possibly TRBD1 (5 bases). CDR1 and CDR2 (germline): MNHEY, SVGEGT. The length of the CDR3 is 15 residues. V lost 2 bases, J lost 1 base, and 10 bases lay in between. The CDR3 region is CASSYAVGRTDTQYF. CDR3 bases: TGTGCCAGCAGTTACGCTGTGGGGCGCACAGATACGCAGTATTTT.

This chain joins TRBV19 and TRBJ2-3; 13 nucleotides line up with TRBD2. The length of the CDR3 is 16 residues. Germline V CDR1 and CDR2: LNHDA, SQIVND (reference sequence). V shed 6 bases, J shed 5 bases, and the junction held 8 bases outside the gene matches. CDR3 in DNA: TGTGCCAGTAGACCTGGACTAGCGGGAGCGATAGATACGCAGTATTTT. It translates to CASRPGLAGAIDTQYF.

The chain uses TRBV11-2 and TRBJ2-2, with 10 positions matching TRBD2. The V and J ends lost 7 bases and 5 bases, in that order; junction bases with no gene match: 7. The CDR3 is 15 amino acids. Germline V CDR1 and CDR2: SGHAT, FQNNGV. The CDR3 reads CASTPGLARTGELFF. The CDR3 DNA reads TGTGCCAGCACCCCGGGACTAGCGAGGACCGGGGAGCTGTTTTTT. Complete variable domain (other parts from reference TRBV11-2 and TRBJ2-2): EAGVAQSPRYKIIEKRQSVAFWCNPISGHATLYWYQQILGQGPKLLIQFQNNGVVDDSQLPKDRFSAERLKGVDSTLKIQPAKLEDSAVYLCASTPGLARTGELFFGEGSRLTVL.

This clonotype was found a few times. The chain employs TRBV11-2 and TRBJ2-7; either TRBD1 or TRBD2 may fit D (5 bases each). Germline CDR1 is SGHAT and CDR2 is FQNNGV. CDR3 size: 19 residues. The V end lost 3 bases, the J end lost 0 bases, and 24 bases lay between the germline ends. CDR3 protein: CASSFPQESPGTSSYEQYF. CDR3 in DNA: TGTGCCAGCAGCTTTCCACAGGAAAGTCCCGGGACCAGCTCCTACGAGCAGTACTTC.